The rows below give T cell receptor beta chains drawn from one sample of a study of cytomegalovirus exposure and HLA in healthy donors. TCRdb's copy holds only in-frame clones and misses some; the assay was immunoSEQ multiplex PCR. Among 210,000 or so clones, over 75% were seen once, and the ten largest hold around 1.8%. The sequenced material came from PBMCs. These receptors were collected from a man younger than 35 in good health and CMV-seronegative. CDR3s include the opening cysteine and the closing phenylalanine or tryptophan. A D gene is named only where the DNA matches it firmly.

>TRBJ2-2|TRBD2|TRBV6-6
CASSRLAGGQGGELFF
TGTGCCAGCAGCAGACTAGCGGGGGGGCAAGGCGGGGAGCTGTTTTTT
>TRBJ2-5|TRBD2|TRBV5-6
CASSLRGLGQETQYF
TGTGCCAGCAGCTTGAGGGGACTAGGACAAGAGACCCAGTACTTC
>TRBJ2-1|TRBD2|TRBV5-1
CASSPGLAGVWGQFF
TGCGCCAGCAGCCCGGGACTAGCGGGAGTGTGGGGGCAGTTCTTC
>TRBJ2-1|.|TRBV10-1
CASSRRLQTQYYNEQFF
TGCGCCAGCAGCAGAAGGTTGCAGACACAATACTACAATGAGCAGTTCTTC
>TRBJ2-7|.|TRBV6-5
CASSYNGAYEQYF
TGTGCCAGCAGTTATAACGGTGCCTACGAGCAGTACTTC
>TRBJ2-5|.|TRBV30
CAWTPPKGMETQYF
TGTGCCTGGACCCCCCCGAAGGGGATGGAGACCCAGTACTTC
>TRBJ2-2|TRBD1|TRBV4-3
CASSQIPGGETGELFF
TGCGCCAGCAGCCAAATCCCAGGGGGCGAGACCGGGGAGCTGTTTTTT
>TRBJ2-5|TRBD2|TRBV7-9
CASSPKAGEPSQETQYF
TGTGCCAGCAGCCCTAAAGCGGGAGAGCCCTCCCAAGAGACCCAGTACTTC
>TRBJ1-1|.|TRBV25-1
CAARGIGNTEAFF
TGTGCCGCCAGGGGAATTGGGAACACTGAAGCTTTCTTT
>TRBJ2-2|.|TRBV6-6
CASRPVQGTSAGELFF
TGTGCCAGCAGGCCGGTTCAGGGTACGAGCGCCGGGGAGCTGTTTTTT
>TRBJ1-4|.|TRBV28
CASSSGATNEKLFF
TGTGCCAGCAGTTCAGGTGCAACTAATGAAAAACTGTTTTTT
>TRBJ1-3|.|TRBV30
CAWSRGPPTSGNTIYF
TGTGCCTGGAGCCGCGGGCCCCCGACGAGCGGAAACACCATATATTTT
>TRBJ1-1|TRBD1|TRBV5-1
CASSLAGQGSLNTEAFF
TGCGCCAGCAGCTTGGCGGGACAGGGGAGCCTGAACACTGAAGCTTTCTTT
>TRBJ1-6|TRBD1|TRBV5-4
CASSLEQGASSPLHF
TGTGCCAGCAGCTTGGAACAGGGGGCTAGTTCACCCCTCCACTTT
>TRBJ2-4|.|TRBV27
CASSRGTRNIQYF
TGTGCCAGCAGTCGAGGGACACGAAACATTCAGTACTTC
>TRBJ2-7|.|TRBV23-1
CASSLEEHEFYEQYF
TGCGCCAGCAGTCTTGAGGAACACGAATTCTACGAGCAGTACTTC